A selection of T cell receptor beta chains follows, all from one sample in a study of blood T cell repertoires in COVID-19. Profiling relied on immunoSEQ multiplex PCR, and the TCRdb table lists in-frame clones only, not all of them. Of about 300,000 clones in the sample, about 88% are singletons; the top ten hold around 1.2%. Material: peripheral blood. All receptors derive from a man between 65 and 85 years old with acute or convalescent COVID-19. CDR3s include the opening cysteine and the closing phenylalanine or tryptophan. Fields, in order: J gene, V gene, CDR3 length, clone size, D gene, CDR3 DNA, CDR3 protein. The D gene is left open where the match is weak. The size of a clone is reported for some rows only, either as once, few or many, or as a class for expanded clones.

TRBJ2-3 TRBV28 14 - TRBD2 TGTGCCAGCAGTTTCGGTGGGACTAGCGGGTTGCAGTATTTT CASSFGGTSGLQYF
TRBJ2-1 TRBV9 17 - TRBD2 TGTGCCAGCAGCAGGACTAGCGGGAGGGCCTTGTTCGATGAGCAGTTCTTC CASSRTSGRALFDEQFF
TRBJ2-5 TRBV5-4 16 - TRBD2 TGTGCCAGCAGCTTGGGGGCGGGAGGTTCCCAAGAGACCCAGTACTTC CASSLGAGGSQETQYF
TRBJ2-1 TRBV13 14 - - TGTGCCAGCAGCTCGTTAGCGGTCCCCAATGAGCAGTTCTTC CASSSLAVPNEQFF
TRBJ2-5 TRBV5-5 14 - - TGTGCCAGCAGCTTGGTGAACGGGGTAGAGACCCAGTACTTC CASSLVNGVETQYF
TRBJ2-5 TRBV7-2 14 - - TGTGCCAGCAGCTCCACGGGGGGCGGAGAGACCCAGTACTTC CASSSTGGGETQYF
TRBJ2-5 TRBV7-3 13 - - TGTGCCAGCAGCTTATTTTCGAGAGAGACCCAGTACTTC CASSLFSRETQYF
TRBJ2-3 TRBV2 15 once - TGTGCCAGCAGTGATTGGGGGCGGAGCACAGATACGCAGTATTTT CASSDWGRSTDTQYF
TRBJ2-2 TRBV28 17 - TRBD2 TGTGCCAGCAGTCCGCGCCTAGCGGGAGATTTCCCCGGGGAGCTGTTTTTT CASSPRLAGDFPGELFF
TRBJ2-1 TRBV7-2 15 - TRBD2 TGTGCCAGCAGCACGACTAGCGGGAGTGGTAATGAGCAGTTCTTC CASSTTSGSGNEQFF
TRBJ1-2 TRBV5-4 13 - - TGTGCCAGCAGCTTCGGGAATGACTATGGCTACACCTTC CASSFGNDYGYTF
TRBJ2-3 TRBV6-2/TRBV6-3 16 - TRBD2 TGTGCCAGCAGTTTCGCCGTGGCGGGGGGCCTGGATACGCAGTATTTT CASSFAVAGGLDTQYF
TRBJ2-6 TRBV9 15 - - TGTGCCAGCAGCGGTACACACTCTGGGGCCAACGTCCTGACTTTC CASSGTHSGANVLTF
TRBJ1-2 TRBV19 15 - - TGTGCCAGTAGTACACAGTTGGCGGGGGCAGAGGGCTACACCTTC CASSTQLAGAEGYTF
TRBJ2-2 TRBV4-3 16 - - TGCGCCAGCAGCCAAGACAACCAGGATTTAACCGGGGAGCTGTTTTTT CASSQDNQDLTGELFF
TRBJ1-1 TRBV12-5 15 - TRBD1 TGTGCTAGTGGTTTGGATAACAGGGGGAACACTGAAGCTTTCTTT CASGLDNRGNTEAFF
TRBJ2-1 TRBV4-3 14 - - TGCGCCAGCAGCCAAGATAGGGGTTTCAGGGAGCAGTTCTTC CASSQDRGFREQFF
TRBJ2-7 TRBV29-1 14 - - TGCAGCGTTTTCGAAGGCAGGTGGGTCTGCGAGCAGTACTTC CSVFEGRWVCEQYF
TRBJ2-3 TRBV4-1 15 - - TGCGCCAGCAGCCAAGACCCGGGGTCAGGAGATACGCAGTATTTT CASSQDPGSGDTQYF
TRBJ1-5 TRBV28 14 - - TGTGCCACCGCCAGAAAGAACAGCAATCGGCCCCAGCATTTT CATARKNSNRPQHF
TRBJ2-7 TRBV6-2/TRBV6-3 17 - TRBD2 TGTGCCAGCAGCGAAACTAGCGGGAGAGGGGGGACCTACGAGCAGTACTTC CASSETSGRGGTYEQYF
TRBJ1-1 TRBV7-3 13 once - TGTGCCAGCAGCTTATCCGGGAACACTGAAGCTTTCTTT CASSLSGNTEAFF
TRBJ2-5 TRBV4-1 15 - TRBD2 TGCGCCAGCAGCCAGAGACTAGCGGGGGTGGAGACCCAGTACTTC CASSQRLAGVETQYF
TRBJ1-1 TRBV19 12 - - TGTGCCAGTAGTTGGGGGGGCACTGAAGCTTTCTTT CASSWGGTEAFF
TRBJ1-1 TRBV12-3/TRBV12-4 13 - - TGTGCCAGCAGTTTGACAGCGAACACTGAAGCTTTCTTT CASSLTANTEAFF
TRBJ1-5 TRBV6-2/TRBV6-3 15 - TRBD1 TGTGCCAGCAGCCCCGGACAGGGGGTAGGTCAGCCCCAGCATTTT CASSPGQGVGQPQHF
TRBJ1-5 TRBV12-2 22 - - TGTGCAAGTCGCTTAGGAGGCCCCTCGGATGACCAGGGGTGCGTGGGCAATCAGCCCCAGCATTTT CASRLGGPSDDQGCVGNQPQHF
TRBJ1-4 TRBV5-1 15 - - TGCGCCAGCAGCTTGACAGGGAAAGAGAATGAAAAACTGTTTTTT CASSLTGKENEKLFF
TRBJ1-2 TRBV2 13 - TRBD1 TGTGCCAGTCGGGACAGGGGGCCGGTTGGCTACACCTTC CASRDRGPVGYTF
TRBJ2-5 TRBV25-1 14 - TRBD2 TGTGCCAGCAGTGAGTTCGGGAGGGGGGAGACCCAGTACTTC CASSEFGRGETQYF
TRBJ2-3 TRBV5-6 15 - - TGTGCCAGCAGCTCCTCCCCCCGTAGCACAGATACGCAGTATTTT CASSSSPRSTDTQYF
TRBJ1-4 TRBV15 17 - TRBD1 TGTGCCACCAGCAGGGGGACAGGGAGGTTAGGGTATGAAAAACTGTTTTTT CATSRGTGRLGYEKLFF
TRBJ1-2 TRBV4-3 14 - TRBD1 TGCGCCAGCAGCCAGGATCCAAGGACAGGGCGGGACACCTTC CASSQDPRTGRDTF
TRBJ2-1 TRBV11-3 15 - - TGTGCCAGCAGCTTAGGAGCCCTAGCATACAATGAGCAGTTCTTC CASSLGALAYNEQFF
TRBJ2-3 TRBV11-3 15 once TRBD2 TGTGCCAGCACCAAAGCGGGAGGCGTTACAGATACGCAGTATTTT CASTKAGGVTDTQYF
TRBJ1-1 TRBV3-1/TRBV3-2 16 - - TGTGCCAGCAGCCAAGACAGGGCAAGAGTTGGCGCTGAAGCTTTCTTT CASSQDRARVGAEAFF
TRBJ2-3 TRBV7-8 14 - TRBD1 TGTGCCAGCAGGAAAGACAGGGGCACAGATACGCAGTATTTT CASRKDRGTDTQYF
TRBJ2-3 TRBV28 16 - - TGTGCCAGCATCCCTCTAGACACGACAGACACAGATACGCAGTATTTT CASIPLDTTDTDTQYF
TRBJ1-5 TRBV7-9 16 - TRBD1 TGTGCCAGCAGCACCTTAAGACAGGGTAGAGATCAGCCCCAGCATTTT CASSTLRQGRDQPQHF
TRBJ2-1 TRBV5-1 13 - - TGCGCCAGCAGTGAGGGTAGGAACAATGAGCAGTTCTTC CASSEGRNNEQFF
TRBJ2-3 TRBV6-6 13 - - TGTGCCAGCAGTTACACTGGCACAGATACGCAGTATTTT CASSYTGTDTQYF
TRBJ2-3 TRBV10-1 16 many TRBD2 TGCGCCAGCATGGGCGGGGGGGCATTGAGCACAGATACGCAGTATTTT CASMGGGALSTDTQYF
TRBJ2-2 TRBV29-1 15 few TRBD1 TGCAGCGTTGCTTCCGGGACAGGCAACACCGGGGAGCTGTTTTTT CSVASGTGNTGELFF
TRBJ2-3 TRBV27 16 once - TGTGCCAGCAGTTTTTTGGTGACAGCGATTACAGATACGCAGTATTTT CASSFLVTAITDTQYF
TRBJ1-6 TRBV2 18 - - TGTGCCAGCAGTGAGGGTGTGAGTCTGGGCTCCCGAAATTCACCCCTCCACTTT CASSEGVSLGSRNSPLHF
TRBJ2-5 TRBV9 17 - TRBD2 TGTGCCAGCAGCGTTTCCCTTAAGAGGGCGGGAGAAGAGACCCAGTACTTC CASSVSLKRAGEETQYF
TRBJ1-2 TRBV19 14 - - TGTGCCAGTAGTATATCAGGGTCTAACTATGGCTACACCTTC CASSISGSNYGYTF
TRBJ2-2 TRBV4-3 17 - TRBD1 TGCGCCAGCAGCCGCACGGCAGGGGGCGGTAACACCGGGGAGCTGTTTTTT CASSRTAGGGNTGELFF
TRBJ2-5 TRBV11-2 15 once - TGTGCCAGCAGCACCCAATGGGGGCCGCAAGAGACCCAGTACTTC CASSTQWGPQETQYF
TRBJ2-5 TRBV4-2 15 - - TGTGCCAGCAGCCAAACCTCTTACTCAGGGGAGACCCAGTACTTC CASSQTSYSGETQYF
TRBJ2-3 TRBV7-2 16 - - TGTGCCAGCAGCTACTTGGCGGGGCGTAGCACAGATACGCAGTATTTT CASSYLAGRSTDTQYF
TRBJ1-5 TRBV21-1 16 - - TGTGCCAGCAGCAGGGAACAGGGGTATAGCAATCAGCCCCAGCATTTT CASSREQGYSNQPQHF
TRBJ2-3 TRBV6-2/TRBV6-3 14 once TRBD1 TGTGCCAGCAGCCGCCCCGGACAGGGGGTAGGGCAGTATTTT CASSRPGQGVGQYF
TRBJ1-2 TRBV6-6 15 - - TGTGCCAGCAGCATACAGGGAGACTTAACCTATGGCTACACCTTC CASSIQGDLTYGYTF
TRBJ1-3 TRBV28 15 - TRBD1 TGTGCCATCAGCAGGGGGACAGGAACTGGAAACACCATATATTTT CAISRGTGTGNTIYF
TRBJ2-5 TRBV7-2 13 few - TGTGCCAGCAGGCATTTCATCGGGGAGACCCAGTACTTC CASRHFIGETQYF
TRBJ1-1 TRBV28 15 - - TGTGCCAGCAGTACAGGTGGGGGGTCGAACACTGAAGCTTTCTTT CASSTGGGSNTEAFF